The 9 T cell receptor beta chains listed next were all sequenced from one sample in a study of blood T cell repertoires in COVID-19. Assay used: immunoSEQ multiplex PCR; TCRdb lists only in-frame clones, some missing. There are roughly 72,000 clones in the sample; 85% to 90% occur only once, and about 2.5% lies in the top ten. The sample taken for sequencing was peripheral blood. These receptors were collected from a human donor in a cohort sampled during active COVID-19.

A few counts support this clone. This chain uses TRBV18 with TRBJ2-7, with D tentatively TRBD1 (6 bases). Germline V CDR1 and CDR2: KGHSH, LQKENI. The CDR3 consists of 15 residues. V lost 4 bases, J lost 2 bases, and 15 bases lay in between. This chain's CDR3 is CASSLRSTGTYEQYF. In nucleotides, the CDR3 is TGTGCCAGCTCACTACGCTCGACAGGCACCTACGAGCAGTACTTC.

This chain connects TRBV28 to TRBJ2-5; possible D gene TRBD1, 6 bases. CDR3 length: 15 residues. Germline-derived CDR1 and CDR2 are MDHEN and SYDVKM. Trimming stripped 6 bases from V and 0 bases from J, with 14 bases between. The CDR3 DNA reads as TGTGCCAGCAGCCCGAGGGGGTTGGACCAAGAGACCCAGTACTTC. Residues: CASSPRGLDQETQYF.

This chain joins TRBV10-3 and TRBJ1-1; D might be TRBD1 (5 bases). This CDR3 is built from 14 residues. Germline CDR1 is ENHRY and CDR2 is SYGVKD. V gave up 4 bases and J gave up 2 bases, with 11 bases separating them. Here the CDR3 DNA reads TGTGCCATCAGTGTTGGGGGGTTCAACACTGAAGCTTTCTTT. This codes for CAISVGGFNTEAFF.

The CDR3 nucleotides are TGTGCCAGCAGTGACCCGGGTGGCAATCAGCCCCAGCATTTT. Amino acid sequence: CASSDPGGNQPQHF. The chain employs TRBV6-1 and TRBJ1-5; D gene ambiguous. CDR1 MNHNS and CDR2 SASEGT come from the germline V gene. Trimming pared 3 bases from V and 2 bases from J, leaving 8 bases between. The CDR3 is 14 residues long.

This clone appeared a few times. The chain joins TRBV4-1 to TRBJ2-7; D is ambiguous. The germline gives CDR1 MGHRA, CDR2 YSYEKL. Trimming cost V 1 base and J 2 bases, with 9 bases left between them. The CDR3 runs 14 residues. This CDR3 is CASSQGAGTYEQYF. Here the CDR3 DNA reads TGCGCCAGCAGCCAAGGGGCAGGCACCTACGAGCAGTACTTC.

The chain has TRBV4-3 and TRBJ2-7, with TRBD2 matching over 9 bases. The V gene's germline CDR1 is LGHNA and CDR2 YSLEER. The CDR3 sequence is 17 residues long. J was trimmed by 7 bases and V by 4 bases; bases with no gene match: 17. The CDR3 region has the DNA TGCGCCAGCAGCCCCAGTGCGCTGGCGGGAGGGCCGTGGGAGCAGTACTTC. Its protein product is CASSPSALAGGPWEQYF.

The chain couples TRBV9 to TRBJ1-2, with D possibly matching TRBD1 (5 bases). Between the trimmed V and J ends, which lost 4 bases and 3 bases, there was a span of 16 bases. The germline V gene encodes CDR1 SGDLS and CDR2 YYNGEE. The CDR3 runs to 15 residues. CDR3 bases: TGTGCCAGCAGCCGAGAAGGACAAGGCCACTATGGCTACACCTTC. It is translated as CASSREGQGHYGYTF.

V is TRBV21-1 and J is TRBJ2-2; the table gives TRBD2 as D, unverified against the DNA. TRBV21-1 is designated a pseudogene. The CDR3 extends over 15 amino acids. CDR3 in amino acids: CASRGGQGPTGELFF. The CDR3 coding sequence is TGTGCCAGCAGGGGGGGGCAGGGACCCACCGGGGAGCTGTTTTTT.

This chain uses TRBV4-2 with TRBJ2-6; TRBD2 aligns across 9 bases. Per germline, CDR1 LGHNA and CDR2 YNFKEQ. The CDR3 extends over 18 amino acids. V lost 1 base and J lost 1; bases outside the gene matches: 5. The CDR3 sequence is CASSQVSAGGSGANVLTF. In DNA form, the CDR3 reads TGTGCCAGCAGCCAAGTCTCAGCGGGAGGATCTGGGGCCAACGTCCTGACTTTC.